This T cell receptor beta chain was found in a study of beta chain features in type 1 diabetes. Whole-study findings and limits: Shortening that was moderate but significant affected the TCRB CDR3s of Type 1 diabetes patients in all four CD4+ subsets. Insertions were fewer and deletions more numerous at VDJ junctions in type 1 diabetes patients. Unsettled here was the matter of whether HLA type influences TCRB rearrangement.

The authors reverse transcribed all of the isolated RNA, so sequencing captured expressed TCRB transcripts. The assay was immunoSEQ multiplex PCR, and TCRdb's table has in-frame clones only and misses some. Counted here are 250,000 to 300,000 clones, about 23% occurring once; the ten biggest clones make up around 0.011%. CD4+ cells of the naive, central memory, regulatory and stem cell-like memory types were sorted via CD45RO/CCR7/CD25/CD127/CD95/CD27. A note on this clone: Its antigen is not known.

The specimen was naive CD4+ T cells from blood. The source of this sequence is a woman in her twenties or thirties with type 1 diabetes.

CDR3: CATASTGNTGELFF. The DNA of the CDR3 is TGTGCCACAGCCTCGACAGGGAACACCGGGGAGCTGTTTTTT. The V and J genes are TRBV7-3 and TRBJ2-2; possibly TRBD1 for D (6 bases). Per germline, CDR1 SGHTA and CDR2 FQGTGA. The CDR3 loop spans 14 amino acids. Between the trimmed V and J ends, which lost 10 bases and 1 base, there was a span of 13 bases.